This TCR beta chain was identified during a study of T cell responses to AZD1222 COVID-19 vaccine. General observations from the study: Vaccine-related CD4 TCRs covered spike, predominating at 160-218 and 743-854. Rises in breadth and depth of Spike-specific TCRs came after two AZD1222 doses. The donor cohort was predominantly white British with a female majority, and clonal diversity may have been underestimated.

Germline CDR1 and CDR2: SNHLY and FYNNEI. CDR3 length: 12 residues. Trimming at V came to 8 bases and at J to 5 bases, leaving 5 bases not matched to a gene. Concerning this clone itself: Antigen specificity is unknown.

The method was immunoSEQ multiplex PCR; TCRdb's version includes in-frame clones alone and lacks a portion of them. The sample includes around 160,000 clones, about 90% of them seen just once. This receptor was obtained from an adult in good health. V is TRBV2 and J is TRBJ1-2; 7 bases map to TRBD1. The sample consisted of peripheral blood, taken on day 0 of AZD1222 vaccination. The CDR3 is CASGGQYYGYTF. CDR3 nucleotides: TGTGCCAGCGGGGGACAGTATTATGGCTACACCTTC.